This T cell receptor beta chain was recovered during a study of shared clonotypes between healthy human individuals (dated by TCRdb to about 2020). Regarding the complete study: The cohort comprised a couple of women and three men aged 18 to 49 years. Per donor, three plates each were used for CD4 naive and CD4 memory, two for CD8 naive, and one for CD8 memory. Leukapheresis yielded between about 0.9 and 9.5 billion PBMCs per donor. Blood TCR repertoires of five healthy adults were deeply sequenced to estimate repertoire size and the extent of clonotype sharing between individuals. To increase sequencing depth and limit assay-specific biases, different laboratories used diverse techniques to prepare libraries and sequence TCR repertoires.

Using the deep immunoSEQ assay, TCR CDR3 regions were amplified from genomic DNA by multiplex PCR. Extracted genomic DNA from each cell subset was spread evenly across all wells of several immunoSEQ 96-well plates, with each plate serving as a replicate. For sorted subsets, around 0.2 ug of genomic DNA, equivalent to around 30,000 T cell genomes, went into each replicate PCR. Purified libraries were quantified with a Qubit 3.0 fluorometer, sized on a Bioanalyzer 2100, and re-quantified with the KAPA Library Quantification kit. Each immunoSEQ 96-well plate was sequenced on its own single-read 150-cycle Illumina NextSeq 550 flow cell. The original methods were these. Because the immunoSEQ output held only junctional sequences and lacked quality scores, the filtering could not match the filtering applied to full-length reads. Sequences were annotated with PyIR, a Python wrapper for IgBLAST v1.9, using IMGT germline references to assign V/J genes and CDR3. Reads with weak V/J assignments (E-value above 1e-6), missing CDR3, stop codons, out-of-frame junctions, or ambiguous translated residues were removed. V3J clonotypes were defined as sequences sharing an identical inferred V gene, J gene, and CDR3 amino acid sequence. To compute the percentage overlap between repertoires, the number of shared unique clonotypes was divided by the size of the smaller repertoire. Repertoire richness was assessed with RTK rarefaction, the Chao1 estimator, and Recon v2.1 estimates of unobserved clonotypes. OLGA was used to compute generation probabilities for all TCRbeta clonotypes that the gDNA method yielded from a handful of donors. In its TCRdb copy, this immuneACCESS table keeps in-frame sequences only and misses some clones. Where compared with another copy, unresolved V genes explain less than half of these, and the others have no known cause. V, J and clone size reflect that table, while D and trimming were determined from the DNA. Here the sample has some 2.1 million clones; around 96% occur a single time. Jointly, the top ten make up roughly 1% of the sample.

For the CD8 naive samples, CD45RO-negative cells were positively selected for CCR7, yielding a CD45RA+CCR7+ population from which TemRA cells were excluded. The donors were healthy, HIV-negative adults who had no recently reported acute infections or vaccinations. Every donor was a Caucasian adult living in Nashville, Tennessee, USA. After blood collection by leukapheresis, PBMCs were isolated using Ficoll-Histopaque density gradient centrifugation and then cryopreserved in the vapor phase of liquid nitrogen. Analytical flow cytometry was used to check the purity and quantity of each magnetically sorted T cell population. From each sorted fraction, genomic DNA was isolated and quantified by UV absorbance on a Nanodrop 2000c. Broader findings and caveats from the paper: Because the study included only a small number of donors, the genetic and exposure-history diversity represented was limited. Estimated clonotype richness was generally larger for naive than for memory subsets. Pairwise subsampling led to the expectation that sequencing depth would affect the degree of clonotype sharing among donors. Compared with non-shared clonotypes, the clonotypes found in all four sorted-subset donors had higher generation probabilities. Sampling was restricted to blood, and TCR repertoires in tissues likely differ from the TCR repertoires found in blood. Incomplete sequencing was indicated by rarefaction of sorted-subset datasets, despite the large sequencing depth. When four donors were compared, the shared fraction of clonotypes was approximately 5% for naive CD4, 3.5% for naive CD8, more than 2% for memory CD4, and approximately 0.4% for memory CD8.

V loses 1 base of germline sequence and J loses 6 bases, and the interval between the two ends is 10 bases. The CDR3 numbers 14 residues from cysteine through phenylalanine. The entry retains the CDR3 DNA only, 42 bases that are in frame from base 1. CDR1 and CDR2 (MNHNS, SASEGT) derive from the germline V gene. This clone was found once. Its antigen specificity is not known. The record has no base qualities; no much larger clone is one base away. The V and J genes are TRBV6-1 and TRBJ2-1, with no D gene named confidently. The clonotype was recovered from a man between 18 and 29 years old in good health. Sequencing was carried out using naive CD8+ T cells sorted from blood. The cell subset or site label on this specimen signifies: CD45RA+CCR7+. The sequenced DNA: TGTGCCAGCAGTGAAGTTCCCGAAATCAATGAGCAGTTCTTC. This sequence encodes CASSEVPEINEQFF.